These 10 T cell receptor beta chains originate from one sample sequenced in a study of shared clonotypes between healthy human individuals. Assay used: immunoSEQ multiplex PCR; TCRdb lists only in-frame clones, some missing. The sample gives some 380,000 clones, 95% to 97% of which show up once; approximately 0.32% is in the top ten. Sequencing was performed on memory CD8+ T cells sorted from blood. Subset in this sample: CD45RO+ cells pooled with CCR7-negative TemRA cells. Receptors originate from a man aged 30 to 39 in good health.

This chain uses TRBV2 with TRBJ2-7, with 10 bases fitting TRBD2. CDR1 and CDR2 from the germline V gene are SNHLY and FYNNEI. CDR3 length: 14 amino acids. Trimming at V came to 4 bases and at J to 5 bases, leaving 5 bases not matched to a gene. The DNA of the CDR3 is TGTGCCAGCAGTGGCAGCGGGAGGGCCCACGAGCAGTACTTC. It translates to CASSGSGRAHEQYF.

The chain recombines TRBV5-1 with TRBJ1-1; D perhaps matches TRBD1 (6 bases). This CDR3 spans 14 amino acids. Germline CDR1 reads SGHRS; CDR2 reads YFSETQ. The ends were cut back, 2 bases at V and 4 bases at J, with 12 bases in the middle. The CDR3 sequence is CASSFRGRGTEAFF. CDR3 DNA: TGCGCCAGCAGCTTCCGGGGGCGAGGCACTGAAGCTTTCTTT. The variable domain in full, with the rest retrieved from reference TRBV5-1 and TRBJ1-1, is KAGVTQTPRYLIKTRGQQVTLSCSPISGHRSVSWYQQTPGQGLQFLFEYFSETQRNKGNFPGRFSGRQFSNSRSEMNVSTLELGDSALYLCASSFRGRGTEAFFGQGTRLTVV.

V and J are TRBV28 and TRBJ1-1; D uncertain. Between the trimmed V and J ends, which lost 3 bases and 5 bases, there was a span of 10 bases. CDR1 and CDR2 (germline): MDHEN, SYDVKM. This CDR3 has 13 residues. CDR3 sequence (DNA): TGTGCCAGCAGTTTGTCGGGTCGGACTGAAGCTTTCTTT. Its protein product is CASSLSGRTEAFF.

This clone came up once. J is TRBJ2-5 and V is TRBV5-5; TRBD1 matches at 9 bases. CDR3 length equals 14 residues. V lost 6 bases and J lost 6; bases outside the gene matches: 9. In germline, CDR1 is SGHKS, CDR2 YYEKEE (reference sequence). The CDR3 DNA reads as TGTGCCAGCACCCTAGGACAGGGGATAAAGACCCAGTACTTC. Residues: CASTLGQGIKTQYF.

The J gene is TRBJ1-1, the V gene TRBV4-2, with unresolved D. The CDR3 sequence is 14 residues long. V was clipped by 0 bases and J by 5 bases, with 10 bases between them. Germline loops: CDR1 LGHNA, CDR2 YNFKEQ. The CDR3 bases are TGTGCCAGCAGCCAAGATCAGGCACCGACTGAAGCTTTCTTT. This gives the protein CASSQDQAPTEAFF.

V and J are TRBV6-1 and TRBJ2-7, with 7 bases fitting TRBD1. Germline CDR1 MNHNS, CDR2 SASEGT. Trimming at V came to 3 bases and at J to 2 bases, leaving 4 bases not matched to a gene. This CDR3 contains 14 residues. CDR3 DNA sequence: TGTGCCAGCAGTGACCAGACAGGGACCTACGAGCAGTACTTC. This encodes CASSDQTGTYEQYF.

The chain combines TRBV29-1 with TRBJ2-5; TRBD2 is a possible D gene (5 bases). The CDR3 runs 13 residues. Germline values: CDR1 SQVTM, CDR2 ANQGSEA. The V end was cut by 7 bases, the J end by 1 base, with 13 bases between. In DNA form, the CDR3 reads TGCAGCGCCCGCCGGGGTTCCCAAGAGACCCAGTACTTC. Residues: CSARRGSQETQYF.

The rearrangement joins TRBV28 to TRBJ2-5, with 8 bases matching TRBD1. The germline CDR1 and CDR2 sequences are MDHEN and SYDVKM. Losses at the gene ends were 4 bases for V and 4 bases for J; bases not matched to a gene: 2. This CDR3 is 13 amino acids long. The DNA for the CDR3 is TGTGCCAGCAGTTCAGGGGGCGGAGAGACCCAGTACTTC. Its protein product is CASSSGGGETQYF.

The V call is TRBV6-4, the J call TRBJ1-4; D is uncertain. The V and J ends lost 6 bases and 7 bases respectively, with 9 bases between them. Germline-derived CDR1 and CDR2 are MRHNA and SNTAGT. The CDR3 consists of 12 residues. The CDR3 DNA reads TGTGCCAGCAGGAGGTCCATTGAAAAACTGTTTTTT. Translated, it gives CASRRSIEKLFF.

To note about this clone: At the DNA level, this CDR3 is encoded by other sequences in the same sample as well. This sequence joins TRBV28 and TRBJ1-1, with 9 bases aligning to TRBD1. CDR1 and CDR2 from the germline V gene are MDHEN and SYDVKM. V lost 3 bases to trimming and J lost 4 bases; unmatched junction nucleotides: 0. The CDR3 is 13 amino acids. CDR3 in amino acids: CASSLDRGTEAFF. Written as DNA, the CDR3 is TGTGCCAGCAGTTTGGACAGGGGCACTGAAGCTTTCTTT.